This TCR beta chain was captured by sequencing in a study of cytomegalovirus exposure and HLA in healthy donors. Points from the study as a whole: Later analysis suggested most CMV-associated TCR beta chains were HLA-restricted. Serostatus for CMV was the only available immune exposure information.

The CDR3 sequence is 16 residues long. The germline gives CDR1 MRHNA, CDR2 SNTAGT. With V trimmed by 3 bases and J by 5 bases, 3 bases remained unmatched. In regard to this clone: The antigen remains undetermined.

The PCR employed 60 Vbeta primers together with 13 Jbeta primers. Using immunoSEQ multiplex PCR, the repertoire was profiled, and TCRdb retains in-frame clones only, with some absent. This sample has some 63,000 clones, with over 70% found just once. Material: PBMCs. J is TRBJ2-2 and V is TRBV6-4; 13 nucleotides agree with TRBD2. This clonotype was sampled from a woman aged 40 to 55 in good health and CMV-seronegative. The CDR3 here is CASSELAGGSTGELFF. The DNA of the CDR3 is TGTGCCAGCAGTGAACTAGCGGGAGGGAGTACCGGGGAGCTGTTTTTT.